This T cell receptor beta chain was profiled in a study of blood T cell repertoires in COVID-19. Background on the study: Samples of COVID-19 (acute and convalescent) were obtained from the United States, Italy and Spain. In each case, the material was cDNA or gDNA derived from T cells, B-cell-depleted T cells, or PBMCs.

The V gene lost 1 base and the J gene lost 5 bases, with 12 bases spanning the gap. The CDR3 runs to 13 residues. Per the germline V gene, CDR1 is GTSNPN and CDR2 is SVGIG (reference sequence). Per the authors' pipeline: Nucleated cell number was recorded as an estimate derived from reference gene primer amplification. The table came from immunoSEQ multiplex PCR; TCRdb's copy has only in-frame clones and leaves some out. V and J calls and clone size are given by that table; D and trimming were obtained from the DNA. The table has roughly 130,000 clones, about nine tenths seen once. Enrollment of patients from Seattle took place during active infection, with longitudinal follow-up.

J is TRBJ2-7 and V is TRBV30; TRBD2 is a possible D gene (6 bases). This receptor was obtained from a man between 60 and 75 years old with COVID-19, enrolled during active disease. Source material: peripheral blood. The chain's CDR3 is CAWSAGEWDEQYF. The CDR3 coding sequence is TGTGCCTGGAGTGCGGGGGAATGGGACGAGCAGTACTTC.